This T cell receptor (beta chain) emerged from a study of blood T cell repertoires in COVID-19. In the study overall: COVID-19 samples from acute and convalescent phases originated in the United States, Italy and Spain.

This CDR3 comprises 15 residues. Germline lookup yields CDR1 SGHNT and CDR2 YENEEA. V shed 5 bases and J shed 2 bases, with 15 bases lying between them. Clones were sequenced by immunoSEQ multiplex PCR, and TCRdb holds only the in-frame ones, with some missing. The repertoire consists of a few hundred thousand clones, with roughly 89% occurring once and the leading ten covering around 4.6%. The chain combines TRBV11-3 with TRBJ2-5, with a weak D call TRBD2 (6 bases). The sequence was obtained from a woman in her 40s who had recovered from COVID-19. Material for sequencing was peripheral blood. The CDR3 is CASSQTEGTQETQYF. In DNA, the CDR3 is TGTGCCAGCAGCCAAACGGAGGGGACGCAAGAGACCCAGTACTTC.